The sample holds a few counts of the clone carrying this T cell receptor (beta chain). Its target is not known. These data belong to a study of cytotoxic CD8 clonotypes in ibrutinib-treated CLL. As for the study in general: Patients attained some 25 partial and 2 complete responses; at median about 74 months, around 14 remained remitted while roughly 12 progressed. General observations from the study: Starting clonality was above that of age-matched healthy donors and tracked circulating CD8+ T-cell counts.

Only in-frame clones appear in the TCRdb table, and some are missing; sequencing was by immunoSEQ multiplex PCR. Here the sample spans approximately 200,000 clones, 72% being singletons. Germline V gives CDR1 LNHDA, CDR2 SQIVND (reference sequence). With V trimmed by 3 bases and J by 6 bases, 2 bases remained unmatched. The CDR3 consists of 12 residues. The sequences come from PBMCs, collected after 24 months of ibrutinib treatment. This receptor was taken from a human donor with chronic lymphocytic leukemia. The chain carries TRBV19 and TRBJ2-7; 7 bases align to TRBD1. Here the CDR3 reads CASSMSGGEQYF. As DNA, the CDR3 is TGTGCCAGTAGTATGTCAGGGGGCGAGCAGTACTTC.